This TCR beta chain emerged from a study of T cell repertoires in cytomegalovirus infection. Whole-study context: From public TCR beta signatures came an indication of both CMV infection and matching HLA type.

TCRdb re-analysed the reads in MiXCR, keeping a single row per CDR3 protein. The repertoire holds over 300,000 distinct CDR3 sequences, about 17% seen once, with 12% in the top ten. The study, taken as a whole, reports: CMV carriers having the relevant HLA were flagged by cumulative public TCR beta family frequency. CMV-specific HLA-C-restricted TCR beta clonotypes dominated the ex vivo response.

The V end lost 4 bases, the J end lost 1 base, and 13 bases lay between the germline ends. The CDR3 runs to 16 residues. Per the germline V gene, CDR1 is SNHLY and CDR2 is FYNNEI. For this clonotype: Its specificity is not known.

The clonotype was recovered from a human donor in good health (CMV status not recorded). Some clones in this sample may be carry-over from other donors' samples. The rearrangement uses TRBV2 and TRBJ2-2, with D maybe TRBD1 (5 bases). The sample comprised PBMCs. The CDR3 DNA reads TGTGCCAGCAGTGCCCAGGGTCCACGGAACACCGGGGAGCTGTTTTTT. It codes for CASSAQGPRNTGELFF.